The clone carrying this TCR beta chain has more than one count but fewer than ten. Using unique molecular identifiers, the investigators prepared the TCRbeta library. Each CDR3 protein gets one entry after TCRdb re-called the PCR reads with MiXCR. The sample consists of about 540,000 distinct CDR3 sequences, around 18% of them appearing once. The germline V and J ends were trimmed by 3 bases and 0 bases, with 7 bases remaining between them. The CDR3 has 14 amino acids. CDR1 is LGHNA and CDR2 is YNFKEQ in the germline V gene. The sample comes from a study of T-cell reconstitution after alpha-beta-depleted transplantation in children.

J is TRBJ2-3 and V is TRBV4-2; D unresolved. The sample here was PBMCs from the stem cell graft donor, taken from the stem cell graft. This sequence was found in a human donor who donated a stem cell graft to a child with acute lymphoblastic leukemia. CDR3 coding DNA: TGTGCCAGCAGCCAGAGCTATAGCACAGATACGCAGTATTTT. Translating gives CASSQSYSTDTQYF.